The clone carrying this T cell receptor beta chain was observed many times. Germline V CDR1 and CDR2: SGHAT, FQNNGV. V shed 0 bases and J shed 7 bases, with 12 bases lying between them. The length of the CDR3 is 15 residues. Sequenced by immunoSEQ multiplex PCR; TCRdb stores in-frame clones only, minus some. The table records approximately 1.1 million clones, 70% to 80% of them present only once. The data derive from a study of shared clonotypes between healthy human individuals. This chain uses TRBV11-2 with TRBJ1-4; D not resolved. This TCR came from a man aged 18 to 30 in good health. Some clones in this sample may be carry-over from other donors' samples. The sequencing sample was made of memory CD4+ T cells from PBMCs. Subset noted: CD45RA-negative fraction. CDR3 in DNA: TGTGCCAGCAGCTTAGAGGGCGGTAAAGGTGAAAAACTGTTTTTT. Amino acids: CASSLEGGKGEKLFF.